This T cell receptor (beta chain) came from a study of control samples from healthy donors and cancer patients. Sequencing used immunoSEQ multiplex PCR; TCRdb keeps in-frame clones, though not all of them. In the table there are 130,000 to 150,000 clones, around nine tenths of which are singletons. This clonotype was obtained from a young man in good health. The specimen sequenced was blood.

This CDR3 is CASTRPGGTDTQYF. The CDR3 nucleotides are TGTGCCAGCACCCGCCCGGGTGGGACAGATACGCAGTATTTT. J is TRBJ2-3 and V is TRBV5-4; D gene uncertain. The germline V and J ends were trimmed by 6 bases and 3 bases, with 14 bases remaining between them. CDR1 and CDR2 (germline): SGHNT, YYREEE (reference sequence). There are 14 residues in the CDR3.